This TCR beta chain was documented in a study of cytomegalovirus exposure and HLA in healthy donors. The study ran its PCR with 60 Vbeta and 13 Jbeta primers. Profiled with immunoSEQ multiplex PCR; TCRdb holds only in-frame clones, not every one. The sample has tens of thousands of clones, about two thirds seen once; the top ten hold roughly 22%. The ends were cut back, 2 bases at V and 2 bases at J, with 11 bases in the middle. Germline V lookup: CDR1 SGHNT, CDR2 YYREEE (reference sequence). The CDR3 extends over 14 amino acids. Study results and limitations: Per a prior analysis, the majority of TCR beta V segments were productive roughly 90% or roughly 30% of the time. Later, an analysis found that common viral pathogens appeared to be linked with several of the most significant clusters.

Worth noting for this clone: The antigen remains undetermined.

Specimen: PBMCs. The chain uses TRBV5-4 and TRBJ2-7, with D possibly being TRBD2 (6 bases). This clonotype originated in a woman in her 50s in good health and CMV-seropositive. The CDR3 DNA is TGTGCCAGCAGCTTTTCGGGAGAAGCCTACGAGCAGTACTTC. Translation gives CASSFSGEAYEQYF.